This T cell receptor (beta chain) was sequenced for a study of CD8+ T cells in alopecia areata. RNA extraction and reverse transcription yielded cDNA as sequencing template. Sequenced by immunoSEQ multiplex PCR; TCRdb stores in-frame clones only, minus some. The table has over 150,000 clones, roughly 60% seen once. Study-level results: Elevated clonality characterized lesional scalp relative to normal scalp, particularly in alopecia totalis/universalis. Although TCR sharing was seen in mice, sharing across patients was less clear, possibly for HLA-related reasons.

This clone has more than one count but fewer than ten. Its antigen is not identified. Other DNA sequences within the sample encode an identical CDR3. Individuals with alopecia areata gave both lesional scalp punch biopsies and peripheral blood for collection. The CDR3 consists of 18 residues. CDR1 is SQVTM and CDR2 is ANQGSEA in the germline V gene. Trimming removed 4 bases from V and 2 bases from J; junction bases left unmatched: 18. The source was CD4+ T cells sorted from blood, collected at week 0. This sequence joins TRBV29-1 and TRBJ2-7, with TRBD1 matching over 9 bases. The TCR originated in a human donor with alopecia areata. CDR3 DNA sequence: TGCAGCGTTGCGGGGGTGGCCGCGTGGGGGACAGGGACCTACGAGCAGTACTTC. Translating gives CSVAGVAAWGTGTYEQYF.